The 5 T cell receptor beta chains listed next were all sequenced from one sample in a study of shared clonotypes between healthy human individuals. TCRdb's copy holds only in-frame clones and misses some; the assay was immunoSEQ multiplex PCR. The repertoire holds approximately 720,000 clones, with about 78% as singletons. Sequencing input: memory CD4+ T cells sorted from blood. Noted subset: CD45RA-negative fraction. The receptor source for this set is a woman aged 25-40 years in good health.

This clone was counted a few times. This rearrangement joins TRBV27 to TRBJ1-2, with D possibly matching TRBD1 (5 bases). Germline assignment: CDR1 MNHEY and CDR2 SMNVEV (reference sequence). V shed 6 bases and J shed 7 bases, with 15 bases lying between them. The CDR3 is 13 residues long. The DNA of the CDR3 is TGTGCCAGCAGCTGGCGTCAGGGAGGTGGCTACACCTTC. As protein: CASSWRQGGGYTF.

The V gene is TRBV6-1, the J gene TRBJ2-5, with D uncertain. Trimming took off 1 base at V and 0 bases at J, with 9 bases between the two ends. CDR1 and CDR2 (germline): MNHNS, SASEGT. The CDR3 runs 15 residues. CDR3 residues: CASSEDLMYQETQYF. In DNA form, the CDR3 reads TGTGCCAGCAGTGAAGATTTGATGTACCAAGAGACCCAGTACTTC.

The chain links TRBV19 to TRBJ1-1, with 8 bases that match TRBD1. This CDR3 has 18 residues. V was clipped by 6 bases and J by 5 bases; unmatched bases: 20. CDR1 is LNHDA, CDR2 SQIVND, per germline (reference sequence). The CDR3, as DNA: TGTGCCAGTAGACCTAGTCTCCAGGACAGGGATAGGAAAACTGAAGCTTTCTTT. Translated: CASRPSLQDRDRKTEAFF.

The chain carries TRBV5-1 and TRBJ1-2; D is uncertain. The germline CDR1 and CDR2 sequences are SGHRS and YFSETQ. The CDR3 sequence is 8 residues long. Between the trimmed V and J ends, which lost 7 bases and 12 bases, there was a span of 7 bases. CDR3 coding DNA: TGCGCCAGCGGCGGGAACACCTTC. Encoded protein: CASGGNTF. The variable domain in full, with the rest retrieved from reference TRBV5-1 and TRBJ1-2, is KAGVTQTPRYLIKTRGQQVTLSCSPISGHRSVSWYQQTPGQGLQFLFEYFSETQRNKGNFPGRFSGRQFSNSRSEMNVSTLELGDSALYLCASGGNTFGSGTRLTVV.

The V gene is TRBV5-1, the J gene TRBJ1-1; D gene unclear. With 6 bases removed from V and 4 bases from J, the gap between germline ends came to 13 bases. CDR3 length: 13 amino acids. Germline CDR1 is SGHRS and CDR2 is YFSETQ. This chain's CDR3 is CASTPGIGTEAFF. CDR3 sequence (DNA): TGCGCCAGCACCCCGGGAATTGGCACTGAAGCTTTCTTT.